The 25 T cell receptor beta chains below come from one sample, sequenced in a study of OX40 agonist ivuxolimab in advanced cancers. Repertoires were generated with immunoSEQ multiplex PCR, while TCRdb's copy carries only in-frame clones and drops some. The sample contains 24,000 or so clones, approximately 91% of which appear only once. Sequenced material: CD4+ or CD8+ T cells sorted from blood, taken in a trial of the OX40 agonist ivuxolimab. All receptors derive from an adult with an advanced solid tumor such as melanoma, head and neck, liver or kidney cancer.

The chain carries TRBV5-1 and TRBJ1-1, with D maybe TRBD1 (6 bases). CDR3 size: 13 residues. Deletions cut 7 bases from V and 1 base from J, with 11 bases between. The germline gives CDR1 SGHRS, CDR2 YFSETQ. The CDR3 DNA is TGCGCCAGCGAACAGGGACCGAACACTGAAGCTTTCTTT. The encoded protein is CASEQGPNTEAFF.

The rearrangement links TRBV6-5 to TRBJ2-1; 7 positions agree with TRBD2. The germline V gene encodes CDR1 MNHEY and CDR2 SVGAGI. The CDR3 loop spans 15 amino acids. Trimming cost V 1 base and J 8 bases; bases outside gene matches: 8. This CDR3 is CASSYLFGGSDEQFF. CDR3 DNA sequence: TGTGCCAGCAGTTACTTGTTCGGCGGGAGTGATGAGCAGTTCTTC.

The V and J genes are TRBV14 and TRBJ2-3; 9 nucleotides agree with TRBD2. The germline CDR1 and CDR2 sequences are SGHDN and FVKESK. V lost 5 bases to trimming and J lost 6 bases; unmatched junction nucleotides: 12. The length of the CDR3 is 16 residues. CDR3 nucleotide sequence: TGTGCCAGCAGCTTTCCGGGCGGACTAGCGCTGGATACGCAGTATTTT. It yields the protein CASSFPGGLALDTQYF.

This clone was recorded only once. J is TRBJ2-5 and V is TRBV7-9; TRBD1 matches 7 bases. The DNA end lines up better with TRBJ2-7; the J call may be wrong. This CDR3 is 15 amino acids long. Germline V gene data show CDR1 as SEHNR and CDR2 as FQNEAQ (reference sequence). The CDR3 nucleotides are TGTGCCAGCAGCTCTGTGGACAGGAGCTACTACGAGCAGTACTTC. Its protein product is CASSSVDRSYYEQYF.

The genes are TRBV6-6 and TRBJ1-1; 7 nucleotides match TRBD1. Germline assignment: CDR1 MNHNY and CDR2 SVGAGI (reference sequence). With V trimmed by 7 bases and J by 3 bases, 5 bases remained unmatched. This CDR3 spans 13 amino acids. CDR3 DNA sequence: TGTGCCAGCACCCACACAGGGGACACTGAAGCTTTCTTT. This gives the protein CASTHTGDTEAFF.

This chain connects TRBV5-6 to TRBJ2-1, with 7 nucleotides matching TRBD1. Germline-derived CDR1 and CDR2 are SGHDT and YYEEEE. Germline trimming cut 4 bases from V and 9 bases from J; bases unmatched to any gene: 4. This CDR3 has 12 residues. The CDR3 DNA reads TGTGCCAGCAGCGCGACAGGGAGTGAGCAGTTCTTC. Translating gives CASSATGSEQFF. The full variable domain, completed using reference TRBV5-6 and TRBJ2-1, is DAGVTQSPTHLIKTRGQQVTLRCSPKSGHDTVSWYQQALGQGPQFIFQYYEEEERQRGNFPDRFSGHQFPNYSSELNVNALLLGDSALYLCASSATGSEQFFGPGTRLTVL.

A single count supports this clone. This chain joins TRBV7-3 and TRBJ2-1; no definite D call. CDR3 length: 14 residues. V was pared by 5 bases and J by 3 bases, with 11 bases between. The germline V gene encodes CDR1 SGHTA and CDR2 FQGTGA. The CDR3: CASSPTPGYNEQFF. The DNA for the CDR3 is TGTGCCAGCAGCCCAACCCCCGGCTACAATGAGCAGTTCTTC.

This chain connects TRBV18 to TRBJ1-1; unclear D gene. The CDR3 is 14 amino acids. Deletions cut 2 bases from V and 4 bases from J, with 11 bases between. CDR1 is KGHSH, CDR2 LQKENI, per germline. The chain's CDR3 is CASSPFSKATEAFF. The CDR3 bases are TGTGCCAGCTCACCATTCAGCAAAGCCACTGAAGCTTTCTTT.

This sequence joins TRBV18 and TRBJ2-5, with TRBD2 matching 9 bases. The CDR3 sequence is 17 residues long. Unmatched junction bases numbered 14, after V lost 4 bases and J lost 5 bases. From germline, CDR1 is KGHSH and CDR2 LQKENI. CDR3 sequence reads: CASSRSLERGVLETQYF. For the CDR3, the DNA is TGTGCCAGCTCACGATCCTTGGAGCGGGGGGTTTTGGAGACCCAGTACTTC.

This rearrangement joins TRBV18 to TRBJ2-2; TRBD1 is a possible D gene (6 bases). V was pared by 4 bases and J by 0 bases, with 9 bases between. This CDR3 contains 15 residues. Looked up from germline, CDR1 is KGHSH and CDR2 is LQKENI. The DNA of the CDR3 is TGTGCCAGCTCACATGGGGGCCCGAACACCGGGGAGCTGTTTTTT. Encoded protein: CASSHGGPNTGELFF.

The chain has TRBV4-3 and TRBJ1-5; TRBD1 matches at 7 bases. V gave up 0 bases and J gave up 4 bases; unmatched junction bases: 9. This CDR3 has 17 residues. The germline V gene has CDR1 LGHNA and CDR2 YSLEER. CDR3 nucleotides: TGCGCCAGCAGCCAAGATCTTGGAGGGGGCGGAAATCAGCCCCAGCATTTT. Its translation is CASSQDLGGGGNQPQHF.

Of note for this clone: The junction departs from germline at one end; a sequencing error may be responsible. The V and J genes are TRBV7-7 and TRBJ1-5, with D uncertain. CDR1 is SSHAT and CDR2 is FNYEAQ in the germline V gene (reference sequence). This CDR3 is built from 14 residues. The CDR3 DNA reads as TGTGCTAGCAGCTTGGCCGGGTCAAATCAGCCCCAGCATTTT. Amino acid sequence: CASSLAGSNQPQHF. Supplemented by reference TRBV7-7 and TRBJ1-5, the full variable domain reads GAGVSQSPRYKVTKRGQDVTLRCDPISSHATLYWYQQALGQGPEFLTYFNYEAQPDKSGLPSDRFSAERPEGSISTLTIQRTEQRDSAMYRCASSLAGSNQPQHFGDGTRLSIL.

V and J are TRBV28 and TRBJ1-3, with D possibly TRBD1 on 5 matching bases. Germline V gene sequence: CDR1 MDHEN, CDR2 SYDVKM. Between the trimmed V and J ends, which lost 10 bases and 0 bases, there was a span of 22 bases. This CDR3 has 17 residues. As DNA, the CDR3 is TGTGCCACCACATTGACAGTCGGGGTCGCCTCTGGAAACACCATATATTTT. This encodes CATTLTVGVASGNTIYF. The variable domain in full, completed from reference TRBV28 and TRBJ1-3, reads DVKVTQSSRYLVKRTGEKVFLECVQDMDHENMFWYRQDPGLGLRLIYFSYDVKMKEKGDIPEGYSVSREKKERFSLILESASTNQTSMYLCATTLTVGVASGNTIYFGEGSWLTVV.

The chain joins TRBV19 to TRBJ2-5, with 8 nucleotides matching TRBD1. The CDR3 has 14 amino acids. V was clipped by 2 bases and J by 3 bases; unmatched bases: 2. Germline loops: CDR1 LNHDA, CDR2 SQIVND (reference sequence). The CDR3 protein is CASSISQGEETQYF. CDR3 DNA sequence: TGTGCCAGTAGTATATCACAGGGGGAAGAGACCCAGTACTTC. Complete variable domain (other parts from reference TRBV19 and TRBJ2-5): DGGITQSPKYLFRKEGQNVTLSCEQNLNHDAMYWYRQDPGQGLRLIYYSQIVNDFQKGDIAEGYSVSREKKESFPLTVTSAQKNPTAFYLCASSISQGEETQYFGPGTRLLVL.

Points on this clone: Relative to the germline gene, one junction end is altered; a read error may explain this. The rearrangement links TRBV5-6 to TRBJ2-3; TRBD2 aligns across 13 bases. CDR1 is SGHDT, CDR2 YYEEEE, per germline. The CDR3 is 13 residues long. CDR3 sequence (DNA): TGTGCCAGCAGCTTGGGGACTAGCGGGGGCCCGAGGTTT. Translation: CASSLGTSGGPRF.

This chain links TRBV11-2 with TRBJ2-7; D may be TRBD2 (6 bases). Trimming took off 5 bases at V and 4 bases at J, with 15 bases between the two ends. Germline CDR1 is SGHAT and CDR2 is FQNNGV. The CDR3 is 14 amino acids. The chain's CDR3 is CASSTSGYAYEQYF. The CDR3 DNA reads TGTGCCAGCAGCACCAGCGGGTACGCTTACGAGCAGTACTTC.

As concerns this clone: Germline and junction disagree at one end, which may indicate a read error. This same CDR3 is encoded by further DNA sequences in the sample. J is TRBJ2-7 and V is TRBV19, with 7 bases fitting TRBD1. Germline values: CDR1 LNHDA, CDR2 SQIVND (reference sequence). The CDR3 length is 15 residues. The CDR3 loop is CASQKGWTGAYEQYF. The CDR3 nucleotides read TGCGCCAGTCAAAAGGGTTGGACAGGTGCCTACGAGCAGTACTTC.

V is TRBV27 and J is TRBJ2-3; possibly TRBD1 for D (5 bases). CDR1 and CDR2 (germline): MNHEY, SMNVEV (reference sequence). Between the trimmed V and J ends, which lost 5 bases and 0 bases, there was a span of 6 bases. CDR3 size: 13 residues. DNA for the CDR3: TGTGCCAGCAGTAGACAGAGCACAGATACGCAGTATTTT. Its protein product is CASSRQSTDTQYF.

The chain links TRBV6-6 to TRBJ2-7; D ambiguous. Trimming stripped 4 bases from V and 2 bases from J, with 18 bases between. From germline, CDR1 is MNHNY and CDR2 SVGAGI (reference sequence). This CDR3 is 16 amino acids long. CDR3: CASSLGWGPTTYEQYF. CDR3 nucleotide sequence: TGTGCCAGCAGTTTAGGGTGGGGTCCTACCACCTACGAGCAGTACTTC.

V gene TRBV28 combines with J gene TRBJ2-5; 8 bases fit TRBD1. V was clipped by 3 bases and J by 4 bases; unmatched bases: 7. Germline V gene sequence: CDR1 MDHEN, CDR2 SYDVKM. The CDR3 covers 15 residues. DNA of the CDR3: TGTGCCAGCAGTTTGGCTCGCACAGGGGGAGAGACCCAGTACTTC. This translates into CASSLARTGGETQYF.

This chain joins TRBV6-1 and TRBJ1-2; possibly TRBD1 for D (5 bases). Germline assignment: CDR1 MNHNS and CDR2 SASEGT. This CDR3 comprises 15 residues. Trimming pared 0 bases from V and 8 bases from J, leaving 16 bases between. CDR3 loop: CASSEAWGERAGYTF. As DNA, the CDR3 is TGTGCCAGCAGTGAAGCCTGGGGCGAAAGAGCCGGCTACACCTTC.

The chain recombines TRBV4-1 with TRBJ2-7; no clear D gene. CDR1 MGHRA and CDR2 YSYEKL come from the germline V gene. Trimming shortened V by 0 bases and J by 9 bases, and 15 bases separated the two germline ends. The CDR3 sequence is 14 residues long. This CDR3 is CASSQDPTNRGQYF. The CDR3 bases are TGCGCCAGCAGCCAAGATCCGACGAATCGCGGGCAGTACTTC.

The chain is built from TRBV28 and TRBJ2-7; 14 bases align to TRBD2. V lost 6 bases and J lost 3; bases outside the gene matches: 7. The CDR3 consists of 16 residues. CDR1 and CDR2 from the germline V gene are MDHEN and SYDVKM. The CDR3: CASRGTSGGLDYEQYF. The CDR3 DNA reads TGTGCCAGCAGGGGGACTAGCGGGGGTTTAGACTACGAGCAGTACTTC.

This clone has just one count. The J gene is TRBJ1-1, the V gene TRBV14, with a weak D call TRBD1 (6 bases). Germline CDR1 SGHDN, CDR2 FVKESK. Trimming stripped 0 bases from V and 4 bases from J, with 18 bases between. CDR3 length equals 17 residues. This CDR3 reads CASSQEFQGFPGTEAFF. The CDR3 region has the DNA TGTGCCAGCAGCCAAGAATTTCAGGGGTTTCCTGGCACTGAAGCTTTCTTT.

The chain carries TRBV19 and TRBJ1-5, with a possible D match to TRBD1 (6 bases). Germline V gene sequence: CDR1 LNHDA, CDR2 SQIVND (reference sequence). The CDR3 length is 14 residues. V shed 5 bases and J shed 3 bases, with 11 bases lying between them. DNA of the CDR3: TGTGCCAGTAGTGCCAGGGGACTCAATCAGCCCCAGCATTTT. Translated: CASSARGLNQPQHF.